The rows below give T cell receptor beta chains drawn from one sample of a study of T cells expressing NK-cell markers. No DNA is given; TCRdb re-called the 5' RACE reads and lists each CDR3 protein once. This listing includes about 380,000 distinct CDR3 sequences. Sequencing input: blood T cells: a sorted CD56 or NKG2C T cell subset, CD4+ or CD8+ T cells, or bulk PBMC T cells (not recorded which). These receptors all come from a man aged 18-70 years in good health. Each CDR3 is given with its conserved first and last residue.

V gene	J gene	CDR3 protein
TRBV11-2	TRBJ2-5	CASSLSTNMKTQYF
TRBV11-2	TRBJ2-7	CASTKTGLVAGGRYEQYF
TRBV25-1	TRBJ1-6	CASRPQTGIANSPLHF
TRBV7-8	TRBJ2-3	CASSSTGSADTQYF
TRBV7-9	TRBJ2-3	CASSYPPGDTDTQYF
TRBV11-2	TRBJ1-2	CASSSIGGQNYGYTF
TRBV12-3/TRBV12-4	TRBJ2-7	CASSFRRGMAYEQYF
TRBV6-5	TRBJ2-1	CASSYLSGGAYEQFF
TRBV20-1	TRBJ2-2	CSARRRGLSTGELFF
TRBV20-1	TRBJ1-6	CSARVDGGQTYNSPLHF
TRBV19	TRBJ2-1	CASKGRKGGINEQFF
TRBV5-6	TRBJ2-5	CASSFGTSGVKTQYF
TRBV12-3/TRBV12-4	TRBJ1-3	CASRLQGHHSGNTIYF
TRBV7-3	TRBJ2-5	CASSADREIQETQYF
TRBV12-3/TRBV12-4	TRBJ2-3	CASSLSLAIDTQYF
TRBV6-1	TRBJ1-1	CAAPPHDVATEAFF
TRBV13	TRBJ2-7	CASSWNRGPSYEQYF
TRBV14	TRBJ2-1	CASSQTAGSSYNEQFF
TRBV7-2	TRBJ2-1	CASSLDRPRPYNEQFF
TRBV10-3	TRBJ1-2	CAISVGQGNHGYTF
TRBV7-2	TRBJ2-2	CASRRGGAGGELFF
TRBV19	TRBJ2-7	CASSLTRGNEQYF
TRBV6-5	TRBJ2-7	CASSYVLAGNSYEQYF
TRBV12-3/TRBV12-4	TRBJ2-1	CASSLDGRKQFF
TRBV18	TRBJ1-2	CASSPNNPANYGYTF
TRBV3-1	TRBJ2-7	CASSQESTVKTYEQYF
TRBV7-3	TRBJ2-1	CASSPHRDRDNEQFF
TRBV9	TRBJ2-3	CASSPLRMSTDTQYF
TRBV6-5	TRBJ2-5	CASSYSRSMETQYF
TRBV28	TRBJ2-3	CASSWRGRSTDTQYF
TRBV7-2	TRBJ1-1	CASRRQLNTEAFF
TRBV7-8	TRBJ2-3	CASSLWGRGKPITDTQYF
TRBV7-9	TRBJ1-1	CASSLGRSSNTEAFF
TRBV6-1	TRBJ2-3	CASRTGGNTDTQYF
TRBV5-1	TRBJ1-1	CASSLDRQGAFTEAFF
TRBV24-1	TRBJ2-3	CATSDFLSSGGYTQYF
TRBV18	TRBJ1-2	CASSPPNSGGHNYGYTF
TRBV12-3/TRBV12-4	TRBJ1-2	CASRGTGEGGYTF
TRBV7-8	TRBJ1-5	CASSPADRGKGNQPQHF
TRBV20-1	TRBJ2-1	CSATGTYIGYNEQFF
TRBV6-1	TRBJ2-7	CASPGQGGYEQYF
TRBV4-2	TRBJ2-6	CASSQLGGSGANVLTF
TRBV5-5	TRBJ1-4	CASSLARTGRGEKLFF
TRBV29-1	TRBJ1-4	CSVERGARRKLFF
TRBV3-1	TRBJ1-2	CASSLQGEGGYTF
TRBV10-3	TRBJ2-7	CAISGLAGSYEQYF
TRBV3-1	TRBJ2-7	CASSQGPARRYEQYF
TRBV5-1	TRBJ2-3	CASSLISADTQYF
TRBV7-9	TRBJ2-3	CASSLVSAVTQYF
TRBV21-1	TRBJ2-1	CASSKLRGSYNEQFF
TRBV12-3/TRBV12-4	TRBJ1-5	CASSPWASNQPQHF
TRBV3-1	TRBJ2-1	CASSQMTQSPYNEQFF